This is a list of T cell receptor beta chains from one sample in a study of blood T cell repertoires in COVID-19. Using immunoSEQ multiplex PCR, the repertoire was profiled, and TCRdb retains in-frame clones only, with some absent. The repertoire includes fewer than 25,000 clones, about 86% of them detected once, and over 6% sits in the top ten. The specimen sequenced was peripheral blood. The receptors here all came from a man between 65 and 80 years old with acute or convalescent COVID-19. Both conserved end residues are trimmed from each CDR3. Expanded clones get a size class; other rows say once, few or many, or leave the size out.

>TRBV12-3/TRBV12-4|TRBJ1-2|NA
ASSVGGGGYT
>TRBV4-2|TRBJ2-3|NA
ASSQDPTSGDTDTQY
>TRBV25-1|TRBJ2-5|NA
ASTGGARGETQY
>TRBV28|TRBJ2-7|NA
ASSLTGGSYEQY
>TRBV4-3|TRBJ1-4|NA
ASSQSGGLNEKLF
>TRBV28|TRBJ2-7|once
ASSSSHRSYEQY
>TRBV5-5|TRBJ1-5|NA
ASSLRPAGQPQH
>TRBV14|TRBJ2-2|few
ASSQEYLMNTGELF
>TRBV7-9|TRBJ2-7|few
ASSPVRTGARRQY
>TRBV20-1|TRBJ2-1|NA
SASPSGRGGGYNEQF
>TRBV7-6|TRBJ2-3|NA
ASSLEPRYGSTDTQY
>TRBV2|TRBJ2-5|NA
ASTRDRAAGTQY
>TRBV2|TRBJ2-2|NA
ASSVQLTTGELF
>TRBV10-3|TRBJ2-7|once
AIRTGGGNEQY
>TRBV7-9|TRBJ1-1|NA
ASRPSGTEAF
>TRBV7-2|TRBJ1-2|NA
ASSPQGAVGYT
>TRBV11-2|TRBJ2-7|NA
ASSFDRSYEQY
>TRBV2|TRBJ2-1|NA
ASRYNEQF
>TRBV6-2/TRBV6-3|TRBJ1-2|NA
ASSGGPGSLGYT